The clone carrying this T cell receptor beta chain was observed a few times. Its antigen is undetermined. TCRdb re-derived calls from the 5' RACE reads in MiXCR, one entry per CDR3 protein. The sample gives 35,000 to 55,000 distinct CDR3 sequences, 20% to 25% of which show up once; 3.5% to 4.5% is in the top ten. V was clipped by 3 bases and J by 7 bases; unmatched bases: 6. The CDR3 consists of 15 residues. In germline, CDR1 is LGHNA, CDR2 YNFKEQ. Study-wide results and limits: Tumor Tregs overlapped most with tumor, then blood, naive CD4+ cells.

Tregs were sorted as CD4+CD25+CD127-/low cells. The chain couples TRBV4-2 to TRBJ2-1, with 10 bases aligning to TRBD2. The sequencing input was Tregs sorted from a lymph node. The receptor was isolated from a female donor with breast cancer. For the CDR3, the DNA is TGTGCCAGCAGCCAGGGGACTAGCGAGGGGAATGAGCAGTTCTTC. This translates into CASSQGTSEGNEQFF.